The 11 T cell receptor beta chains below come from one sample, sequenced in a study of blood T cell repertoires in COVID-19. Sequencing was performed with immunoSEQ multiplex PCR; in TCRdb, only in-frame clones are kept and a portion is missing. The table has about 81,000 clones, nearly 90% seen once. Sequencing was performed on peripheral blood. The source is a man aged 70 or older with acute or convalescent COVID-19.

The chain combines TRBV19 with TRBJ1-3; TRBD1 matches 7 bases. The CDR3 length is 18 residues. V trimming: 7 bases; J trimming: 0 bases; junction bases outside the gene matches: 15. Germline V gene sequence: CDR1 LNHDA, CDR2 SQIVND (reference sequence). The CDR3 DNA is TGTGCCAGTACACCCGGGGCCGGGACAGCAATCTCTGGAAACACCATATATTTT. This gives the protein CASTPGAGTAISGNTIYF.

V and J are TRBV19 and TRBJ1-3; unclear D gene. The V gene's germline CDR1 is LNHDA and CDR2 SQIVND (reference sequence). The CDR3 has 16 amino acids. The germline V and J ends were trimmed by 2 bases and 5 bases, with 16 bases remaining between them. The CDR3 here is CASSIQKKDERNTIYF. Written as DNA, the CDR3 is TGTGCCAGTAGTATACAAAAGAAAGATGAGAGAAACACCATATATTTT.

The chain is built from TRBV9 and TRBJ2-5, with D uncertain. The V gene lost 0 bases and the J gene lost 1 base, with 7 bases spanning the gap. The CDR3 is 14 residues long. Looked up from germline, CDR1 is SGDLS and CDR2 is YYNGEE. The CDR3 DNA sequence: TGTGCCAGCAGCGTAGCCGCTAGCCAAGAGACCCAGTACTTC. Translation: CASSVAASQETQYF.

The chain couples TRBV15 to TRBJ2-7, with a possible D match to TRBD1 (5 bases). Trimming shortened V by 1 base and J by 3 bases, and 7 bases separated the two germline ends. There are 13 residues in the CDR3. Germline-derived CDR1 and CDR2 are LNHNV and YYDKDF (reference sequence). The CDR3 here is CATSRGQNYEQYF. CDR3 sequence (DNA): TGTGCCACCAGCAGAGGACAGAACTACGAGCAGTACTTC.

The CDR3 DNA follows: TGTGCCAGTAGTACGGCGCAGGGGGTTGGCGGGGAGCTGTTTTTT. It yields the protein CASSTAQGVGGELFF. This rearrangement joins TRBV19 to TRBJ2-2; 7 positions agree with TRBD1. The germline gives CDR1 LNHDA, CDR2 SQIVND (reference sequence). The CDR3 is 15 amino acids. The V and J ends lost 4 bases and 7 bases, in that order; junction bases with no gene match: 9.

The chain employs TRBV4-2 and TRBJ2-1, with 12 bases that match TRBD2. Trimming cost V 4 bases and J 5 bases; bases outside gene matches: 6. This CDR3 is 16 amino acids long. Germline V CDR1 and CDR2: LGHNA, YNFKEQ. DNA for the CDR3: TGTGCCAGCAGCCGAACCAGGACTAGCGGGGACAATGAGCAGTTCTTC. Its translation: CASSRTRTSGDNEQFF.

The V call is TRBV3-1 (or the pseudogene TRBV3-2), the J call TRBJ1-5; no firm D call. Trimming took off 0 bases at V and 7 bases at J, with 13 bases between the two ends. The CDR3 runs 15 residues. CDR1 LGHDT and CDR2 YNNKEL come from the germline V gene (reference sequence). The CDR3 sequence: CASSQEGFGKQPQHF. CDR3 DNA: TGTGCCAGCAGCCAAGAAGGATTCGGGAAACAGCCCCAGCATTTT.

The chain carries TRBV19 and TRBJ1-2; 8 positions match TRBD1. The junction had 4 bases not matched to a gene; V was cut back by 4 bases and J by 0 bases. Per the germline V gene, CDR1 is LNHDA and CDR2 is SQIVND (reference sequence). The CDR3 extends over 15 amino acids. The CDR3 loop is CASSTDRAANYGYTF. CDR3 sequence (DNA): TGTGCCAGTAGTACGGACAGGGCAGCTAACTATGGCTACACCTTC.

CDR3 loop: CASSLRPRDRGRSDTQYF. The DNA of the CDR3 is TGCGCCAGCAGCTTACGACCCCGGGACAGGGGGCGATCAGATACGCAGTATTTT. V and J are TRBV5-1 and TRBJ2-3; 12 bases agree with TRBD1. The CDR3 has 18 amino acids. Germline CDR1 and CDR2: SGHRS and YFSETQ. With V trimmed by 2 bases and J by 4 bases, 11 bases remained unmatched.

The CDR3 DNA reads TGTGCCAGCAGCGTGGGGACAGGGGGCTTAGGGTATACAGATACGCAGTATTTT. This translates into CASSVGTGGLGYTDTQYF. The rearrangement links TRBV9 to TRBJ2-3; 12 positions agree with TRBD1. The CDR3 spans 18 residues. V lost 2 bases to trimming and J lost 3 bases; unmatched junction nucleotides: 10. CDR1 is SGDLS and CDR2 is YYNGEE in the germline V gene.

The rearrangement uses TRBV27 and TRBJ2-2, with 8 bases fitting TRBD2. In germline, CDR1 is MNHEY, CDR2 SMNVEV (reference sequence). Losses at the gene ends were 2 bases for V and 6 bases for J; bases not matched to a gene: 2. The length of the CDR3 is 14 residues. CDR3 nucleotide sequence: TGTGCCAGCAGTTTAGGACTAGCTGCCGGGGAGCTGTTTTTT. This sequence encodes CASSLGLAAGELFF.